Listed below are T cell receptor beta chains from one sample, sequenced in a study of T-cell memory formation after mild COVID-19. TCRdb passed the 5' RACE reads through MiXCR, listing each CDR3 protein once. The table lists roughly 600,000 distinct CDR3 sequences, more than 15% of them singletons. The specimen sequenced was PBMCs or a T cell subset sorted from them (not recorded which). Receptors were obtained from an adult woman who had mild COVID-19 (a few samples of this study predate the infection). Cell type and time point are not known. Both conserved end residues are part of each CDR3. The D gene is left open where the match is weak. Size values are once, few and many counts, or a class for expanded clones, and some rows have none.

v_gene,abundance,j_gene,d_gene,CDR3nt,CDR3aa
TRBV18,-,TRBJ1-1,TRBD1,TGTGCCAGCTCACCATTTCCCCAGGGGGCGTCCACTGAAGCTTTCTTT,CASSPFPQGASTEAFF
TRBV12-3/TRBV12-4,few,TRBJ2-5,TRBD1,TGTGCCAGCAGTCCCAGGGGGCCCACGGAGACCCAGTACTTC,CASSPRGPTETQYF
TRBV6-5,few,TRBJ2-1,TRBD2,TGTGCCAGCAGTTATTACCCGCCACTAGCGGGGGGATACAATGAGCAGTTCTTC,CASSYYPPLAGGYNEQFF
TRBV7-3,few,TRBJ1-2,-,TGTGCCAGCAGCTTAAAGGGCAGGGAGAACTATGGCTACACCTTC,CASSLKGRENYGYTF
TRBV15,-,TRBJ2-4,TRBD2,TGTGCCACCAGCAGACCCCCCGGGGATAGCGGGAGTTTTGCCAAAAACATTCAGTACTTC,CATSRPPGDSGSFAKNIQYF
TRBV2,few,TRBJ2-7,-,TGTGCCAGCGCAGGCCACGAGCAGTACTTC,CASAGHEQYF
TRBV5-1,once,TRBJ1-3,-,TGCGCCAGCATGGCAGATCTATCTGGAAACACCATATATTTT,CASMADLSGNTIYF
TRBV28,-,TRBJ2-7,TRBD2,TGTGCCAGCAGTCCGCTACTACTAGCGAGGTCCTACGAGCAGTACTTC,CASSPLLLARSYEQYF
TRBV3-1,-,TRBJ1-2,TRBD1,TGTGCCAACAGCCAAGGGGGACAGCTCCTAAGAGGCTACACCTTC,CANSQGGQLLRGYTF
TRBV20-1,few,TRBJ1-1,TRBD1,TGCAGTGCTAGACCCCCACAGGGGGCGGTGGCTGAAGCTTTCTTT,CSARPPQGAVAEAFF
TRBV6-5,few,TRBJ2-5,TRBD2,TGTGCCAGCAGTTACGTCGGGGGGGCGGAGGAGACCCAGTACTTC,CASSYVGGAEETQYF
TRBV29-1,-,TRBJ1-1,-,TGCAGCGTTGACCAAGGCAACACTGAAGCTTTCTTT,CSVDQGNTEAFF
TRBV15,-,TRBJ2-7,TRBD2,TGTGCCACCAGCAGAGGCGGGACTAGCGGGGGAAGCTACGAGCAGTACTTC,CATSRGGTSGGSYEQYF
TRBV15,few,TRBJ2-1,TRBD2,TGTGCCACACAACATGTGACTAGCGGGAGCGATGAGCAGTTCTTC,CATQHVTSGSDEQFF
TRBV5-4,-,TRBJ2-2,-,TGTGCCAGCAGCTTTGGTAGTCCCACCGGGGAGCTGTTTTTT,CASSFGSPTGELFF
TRBV7-2,-,TRBJ2-3,-,TGTGCCAGCGGGGATCCACGGGATACGCAGTATTTT,CASGDPRDTQYF
TRBV7-2,-,TRBJ2-3,-,TGTGCCAGCAGCTTGGGCAGGGCTCACATTCTAACAGATACGCAGTATTTT,CASSLGRAHILTDTQYF
TRBV12-3/TRBV12-4,few,TRBJ2-7,TRBD2,TGTGCCAGCAGTTTACGAGGGTTCTCCGGGACTAGCGACTACGAGCAGTACTTC,CASSLRGFSGTSDYEQYF
TRBV3-1,-,TRBJ1-1,-,TGTGCCAGCAGCCAAGCGGCAGGGAGGACTGAAGCTTTCTTT,CASSQAAGRTEAFF